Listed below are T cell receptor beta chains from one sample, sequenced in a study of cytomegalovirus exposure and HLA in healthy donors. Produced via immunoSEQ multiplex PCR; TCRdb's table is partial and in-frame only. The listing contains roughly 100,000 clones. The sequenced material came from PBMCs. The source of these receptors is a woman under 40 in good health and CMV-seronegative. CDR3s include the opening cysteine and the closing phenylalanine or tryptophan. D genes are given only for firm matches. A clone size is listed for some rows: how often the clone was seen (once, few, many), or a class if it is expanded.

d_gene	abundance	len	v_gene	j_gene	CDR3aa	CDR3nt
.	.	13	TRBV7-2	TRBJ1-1	CASSLGPSTEAFF	TGTGCCAGCAGCTTAGGTCCCTCCACTGAAGCTTTCTTT
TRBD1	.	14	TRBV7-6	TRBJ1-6	CASSRQGGNSPLHF	TGTGCCAGCAGCAGACAGGGCGGTAATTCACCCCTCCACTTT
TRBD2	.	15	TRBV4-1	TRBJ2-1	CASSQPGTSWGEQFF	TGCGCCAGCAGCCAACCCGGGACTAGTTGGGGTGAGCAGTTCTTC
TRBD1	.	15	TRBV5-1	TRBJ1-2	CASSLEGTANYGYTF	TGCGCCAGCAGCTTGGAAGGGACAGCTAACTATGGCTACACCTTC
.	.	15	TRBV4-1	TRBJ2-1	CASSSSPSSYNEQFF	TGCGCCAGCAGCTCAAGTCCGAGCTCCTACAATGAGCAGTTCTTC
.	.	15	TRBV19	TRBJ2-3	CASRPRDTYPDTQYF	TGTGCCAGTAGACCCCGGGACACCTACCCAGATACGCAGTATTTT
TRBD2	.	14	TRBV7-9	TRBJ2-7	CASSRTSGSYEQYF	TGTGCCAGCAGCCGGACTAGCGGGAGCTACGAGCAGTACTTC
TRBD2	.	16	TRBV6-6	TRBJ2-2	CASRPRLAGGTGELFF	TGTGCCAGCAGGCCCAGACTAGCGGGCGGGACCGGGGAGCTGTTTTTT
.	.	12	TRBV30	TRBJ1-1	CAWTGGDTEAFF	TGTGCCTGGACCGGGGGGGACACCGAAGCTTTCTTT
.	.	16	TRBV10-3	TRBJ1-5	CAISESGKRSNQPQHF	TGTGCCATCAGTGAGTCGGGGAAGCGGAGCAATCAGCCCCAGCATTTT
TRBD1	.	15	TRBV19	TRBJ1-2	CASSSGQGGNYGYTF	TGTGCCAGTAGTTCCGGACAGGGTGGAAACTATGGCTACACCTTC
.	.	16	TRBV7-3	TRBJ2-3	CASSSRGGGAPDTQYF	TGTGCCAGCAGCTCCCGAGGTGGGGGGGCCCCAGATACGCAGTATTTT
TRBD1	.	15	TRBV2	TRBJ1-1	CASSEEGQGAPEAFF	TGTGCCAGCAGTGAGGAGGGGCAGGGGGCCCCTGAAGCTTTCTTT
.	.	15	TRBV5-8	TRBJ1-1	CASSLVRAGNTEAFF	TGTGCCAGCAGCTTGGTTCGTGCGGGGAACACTGAAGCTTTCTTT
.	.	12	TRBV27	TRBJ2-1	CASSFRGNEQFF	TGTGCCAGCAGTTTCAGGGGTAATGAGCAGTTCTTC
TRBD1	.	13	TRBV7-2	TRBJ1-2	CASSLMTGVGYTF	TGTGCCAGCAGCTTAATGACAGGGGTGGGCTACACCTTC
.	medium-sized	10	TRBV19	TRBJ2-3	CASEADTQYF	TGTGCCAGCGAGGCAGATACGCAGTATTTT
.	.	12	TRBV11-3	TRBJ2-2	CASSLRGGELFF	TGTGCCAGCAGCTTACGCGGCGGGGAGCTGTTTTTT
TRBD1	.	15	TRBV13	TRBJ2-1	CASNGQGSSYNEQFF	TGTGCCAGCAACGGACAGGGGAGCTCCTACAATGAGCAGTTCTTC
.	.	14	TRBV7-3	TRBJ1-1	CASSSLGADTEAFF	TGTGCCAGCAGCTCATTAGGGGCCGATACTGAAGCTTTCTTT
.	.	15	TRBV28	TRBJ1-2	CASSLNGEQPYGYTF	TGTGCCAGCAGTTTGAACGGGGAACAGCCCTATGGCTACACCTTC
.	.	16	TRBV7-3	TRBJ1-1	CASSLNGGTMNTEAFF	TGTGCCAGCAGCTTAAACGGAGGAACCATGAACACTGAAGCTTTCTTT
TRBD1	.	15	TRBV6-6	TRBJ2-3	CASRTGTGGTDTQYF	TGTGCCAGCAGGACCGGGACAGGGGGCACAGATACGCAGTATTTT
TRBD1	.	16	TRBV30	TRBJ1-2	CAWSSVNRGGFYGYTF	TGTGCCTGGAGTTCAGTTAACAGGGGAGGTTTCTATGGCTACACCTTC
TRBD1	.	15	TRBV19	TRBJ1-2	CASIPARDSFYGYTF	TGTGCCAGTATTCCGGCCCGGGACAGCTTCTATGGCTACACCTTC
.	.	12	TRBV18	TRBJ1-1	CASSPSDREAFF	TGTGCCAGCTCACCATCCGACAGAGAAGCTTTCTTT
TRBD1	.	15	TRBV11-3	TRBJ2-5	CASSLGQGEEETQYF	TGTGCCAGCAGCTTAGGACAGGGCGAGGAAGAGACCCAGTACTTC
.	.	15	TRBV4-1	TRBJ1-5	CASNQVMAENQPQHF	TGCGCCAGCAACCAAGTTATGGCAGAAAATCAGCCCCAGCATTTT
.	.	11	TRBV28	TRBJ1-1	CASIVGAEAFF	TGTGCCAGCATTGTCGGGGCTGAAGCTTTCTTT
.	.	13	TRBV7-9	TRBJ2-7	CASSLPDSYEQYF	TGTGCCAGCAGCTTACCTGACAGCTACGAGCAGTACTTC
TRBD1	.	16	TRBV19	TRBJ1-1	CASSIGRDRGATEAFF	TGTGCCAGTAGTATAGGCAGGGACAGGGGTGCCACTGAAGCTTTCTTT
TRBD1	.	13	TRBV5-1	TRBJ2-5	CASNDRAGETQYF	TGCGCCAGCAACGACAGGGCAGGGGAGACCCAGTACTTC
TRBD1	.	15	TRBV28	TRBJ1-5	CAGQGAQSANQPQHF	TGTGCCGGTCAGGGGGCCCAAAGTGCAAATCAGCCCCAGCATTTT
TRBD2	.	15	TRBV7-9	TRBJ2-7	CASSLTSGGDYEQYF	TGTGCCAGCAGCCTGACTAGCGGGGGGGACTACGAGCAGTACTTC
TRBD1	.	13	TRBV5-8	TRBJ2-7	CASSFQTGSEQYF	TGTGCCAGCAGCTTCCAGACAGGGAGCGAGCAGTACTTC
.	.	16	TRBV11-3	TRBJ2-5	CASSLGGVQDAETQYF	TGTGCCAGCAGCTTAGGCGGGGTCCAGGATGCAGAGACCCAGTACTTC
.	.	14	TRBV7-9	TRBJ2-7	CASSPRTNPYEQYF	TGTGCCAGCAGCCCAAGGACTAACCCCTACGAGCAGTACTTC
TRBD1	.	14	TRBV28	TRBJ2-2	CASSFQGVTGELFF	TGTGCCAGCAGTTTCCAGGGGGTCACCGGGGAGCTGTTTTTT
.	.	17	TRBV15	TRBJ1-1	CATSRDAHGDSNTEAFF	TGTGCCACCAGCAGAGATGCACATGGGGACTCGAACACTGAAGCTTTCTTT
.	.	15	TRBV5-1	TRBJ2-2	CASSFPRTDTGELFF	TGCGCCAGCAGCTTTCCGCGGACAGACACCGGGGAGCTGTTTTTT
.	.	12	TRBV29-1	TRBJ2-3	CSLRTGTDTQYF	TGCAGCCTCCGAACGGGCACAGATACGCAGTATTTT